This T cell receptor beta chain derives from a study of blood T cell repertoires in COVID-19. Authors' methods: Cell counts per sample came from amplifying reference gene primers. Produced via immunoSEQ multiplex PCR; TCRdb's table is partial and in-frame only. That table gives V, J and clone size, and the DNA gave D and trimming. The sample has tens of thousands of clones; 70% to 85% are singletons. The CDR3 loop spans 14 amino acids. The germline V gene has CDR1 SGHRS and CDR2 YFSETQ. V lost 4 bases to trimming and J lost 7 bases; unmatched junction nucleotides: 7. Sequenced sample: peripheral blood. This sequence was found in a man between 65 and 79 years old with acute or convalescent COVID-19. V is TRBV5-1 and J is TRBJ1-4; TRBD1 aligns across 7 bases. The CDR3 DNA reads as TGCGCCAGCAGCCCGTTGGGACAGATTGAAAAACTGTTTTTT. Translation gives CASSPLGQIEKLFF.